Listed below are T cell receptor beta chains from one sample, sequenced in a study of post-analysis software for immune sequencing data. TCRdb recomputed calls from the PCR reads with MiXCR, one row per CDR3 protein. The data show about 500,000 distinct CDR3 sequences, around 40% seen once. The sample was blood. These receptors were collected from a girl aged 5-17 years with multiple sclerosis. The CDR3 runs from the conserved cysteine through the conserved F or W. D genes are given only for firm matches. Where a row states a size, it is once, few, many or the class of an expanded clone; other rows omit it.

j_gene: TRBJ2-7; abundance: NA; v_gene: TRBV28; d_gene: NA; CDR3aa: CASSQSGSNGVYEQYF; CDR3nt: TGTGCCAGCAGTCAATCCGGGTCCAACGGGGTCTACGAGCAGTACTTC
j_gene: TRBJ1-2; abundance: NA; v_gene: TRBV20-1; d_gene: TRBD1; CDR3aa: CSARDRDRVYYGYTF; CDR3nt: TGCAGTGCTAGGGACCGGGACAGGGTTTACTATGGCTACACCTTC
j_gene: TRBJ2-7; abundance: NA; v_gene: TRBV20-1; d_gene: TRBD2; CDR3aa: CSANRLAETYEQYF; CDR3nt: TGCAGTGCTAACCGACTAGCGGAAACCTACGAGCAGTACTTC
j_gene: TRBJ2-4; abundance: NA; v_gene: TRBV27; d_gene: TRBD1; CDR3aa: CASSDRELAKNIQYF; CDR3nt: TGTGCCAGCAGTGACAGGGAACTAGCCAAAAACATTCAGTACTTC
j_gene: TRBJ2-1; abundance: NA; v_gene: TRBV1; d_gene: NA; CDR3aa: CTSSQGLLARVRNEQFF; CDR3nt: TGCACCAGCAGCCAAGGCCTACTAGCGAGAGTTCGCAATGAGCAGTTCTTC
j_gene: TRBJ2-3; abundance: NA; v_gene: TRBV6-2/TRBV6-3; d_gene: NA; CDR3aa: CASSYGSGAPSTDTQYF; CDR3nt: TGTGCCAGCAGTTATGGATCTGGGGCGCCTAGCACAGATACGCAGTATTTT
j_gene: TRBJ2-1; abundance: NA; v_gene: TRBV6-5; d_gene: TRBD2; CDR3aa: CASSRLAGNEQFF; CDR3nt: TGTGCCAGCAGTAGACTAGCGGGAAATGAGCAGTTCTTC
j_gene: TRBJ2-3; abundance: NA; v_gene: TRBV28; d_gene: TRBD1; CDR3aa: CASRRTGGGTQYF; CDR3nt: TGTGCCAGCAGGCGGACAGGGGGTGGAACGCAGTATTTT
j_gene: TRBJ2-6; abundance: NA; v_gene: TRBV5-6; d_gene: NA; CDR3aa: CASSLVRTGANVLTF; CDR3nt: TGTGCCAGCAGCTTGGTCCGGACTGGGGCCAACGTCCTGACTTTC
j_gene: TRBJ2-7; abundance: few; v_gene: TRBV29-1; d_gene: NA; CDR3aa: CSVDRDDSHYEQYF; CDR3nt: TGCAGCGTTGACCGCGACGATAGCCACTACGAGCAGTACTTC
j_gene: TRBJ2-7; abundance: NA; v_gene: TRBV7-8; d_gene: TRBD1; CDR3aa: CASSTKRAGGPSYEQYF; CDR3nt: TGTGCCAGCAGTACGAAGAGGGCAGGGGGTCCATCCTACGAGCAGTACTTC
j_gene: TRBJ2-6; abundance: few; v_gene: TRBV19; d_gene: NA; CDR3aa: CASSIHSSNVLTF; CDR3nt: TGTGCCAGTAGTATCCACAGCTCCAACGTCCTGACTTTC
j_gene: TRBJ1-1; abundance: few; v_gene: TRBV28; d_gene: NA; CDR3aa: CASSLSTALKLFF; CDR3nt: TGTGCCAGCAGTTTATCTACAGCATTGAAGCTTTTCTTT
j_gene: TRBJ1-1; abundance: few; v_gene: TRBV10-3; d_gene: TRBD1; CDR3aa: CAISEGQGTEAFF; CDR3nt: TGTGCCATCAGTGAGGGACAGGGAACTGAAGCTTTCTTT
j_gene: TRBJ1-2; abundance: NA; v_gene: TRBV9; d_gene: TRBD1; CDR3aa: CASSAHRGGYTF; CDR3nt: TGTGCCAGCAGCGCCCACAGGGGTGGCTACACCTTC
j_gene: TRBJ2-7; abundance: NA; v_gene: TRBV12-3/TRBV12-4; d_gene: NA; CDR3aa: CASSPTELSSYEQYF; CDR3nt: TGTGCCAGCAGTCCTACAGAACTCAGCTCCTACGAGCAGTACTTC
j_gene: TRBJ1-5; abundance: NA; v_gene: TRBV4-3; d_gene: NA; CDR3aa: CASSQDWHSNQPQHF; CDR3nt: TGCGCCAGCAGCCAAGATTGGCATAGCAATCAGCCCCAGCATTTT
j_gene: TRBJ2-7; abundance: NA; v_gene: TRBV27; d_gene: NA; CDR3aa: CASSPTYEQYF; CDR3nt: TGTGCCAGCAGTCCTACCTACGAGCAGTACTTC
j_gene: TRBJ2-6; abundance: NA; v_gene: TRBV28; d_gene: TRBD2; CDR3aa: CASSLFGLAASGANVLTF; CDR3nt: TGTGCCAGCAGTTTATTCGGACTAGCGGCCTCTGGGGCCAACGTCCTGACTTTC
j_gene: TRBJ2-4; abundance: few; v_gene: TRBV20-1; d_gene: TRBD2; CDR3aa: CSARLPTLAGPLAKNIQYF; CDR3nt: TGCAGTGCTAGGCTTCCAACACTAGCGGGCCCTTTAGCCAAAAACATTCAGTACTTC
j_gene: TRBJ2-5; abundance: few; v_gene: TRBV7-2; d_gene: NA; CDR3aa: CASSLELDSWETQYF; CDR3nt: TGTGCCAGCAGCTTAGAACTCGACTCCTGGGAGACCCAGTACTTC
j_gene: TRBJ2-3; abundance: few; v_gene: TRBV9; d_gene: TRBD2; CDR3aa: CASSVDPGLAGEVVTQYF; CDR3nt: TGTGCCAGCAGCGTAGACCCAGGACTAGCGGGAGAGGTGGTTACGCAGTATTTT
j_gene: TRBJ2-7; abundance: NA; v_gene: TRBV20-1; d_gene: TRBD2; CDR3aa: CSATRTSGRLYGTYEQYF; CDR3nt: TGCAGTGCGACCCGGACTAGCGGGAGATTATACGGCACCTACGAGCAGTACTTC
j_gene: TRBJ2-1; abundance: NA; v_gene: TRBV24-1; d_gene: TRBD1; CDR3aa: CATSIGDRVYNEQFF; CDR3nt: TGTGCCACCAGTATCGGGGACAGGGTTTACAATGAGCAGTTCTTC
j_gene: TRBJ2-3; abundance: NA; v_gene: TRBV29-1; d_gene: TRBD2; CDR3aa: CSVEGTSGRLDTQYF; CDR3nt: TGCAGCGTTGAAGGAACTAGCGGGAGGTTAGATACGCAGTATTTT
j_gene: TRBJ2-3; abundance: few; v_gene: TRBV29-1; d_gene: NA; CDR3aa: CSVRRATDTQYF; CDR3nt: TGCAGCGTTCGCCGAGCCACAGATACGCAGTATTTT
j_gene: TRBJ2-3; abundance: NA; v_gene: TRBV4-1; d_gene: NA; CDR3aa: CTSSPRLVGPDTQYF; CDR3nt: TGCACCAGCAGCCCCCGACTAGTAGGTCCAGATACGCAGTATTTT
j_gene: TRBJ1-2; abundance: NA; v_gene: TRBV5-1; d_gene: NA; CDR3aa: CASSPETRNGYTF; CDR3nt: TGCGCCAGCAGCCCCGAGACAAGAAATGGCTACACCTTC
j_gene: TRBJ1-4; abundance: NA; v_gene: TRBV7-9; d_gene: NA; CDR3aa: CASSQQGANEKLFF; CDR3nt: TGTGCCAGCAGCCAACAGGGAGCTAATGAAAAACTGTTTTTT
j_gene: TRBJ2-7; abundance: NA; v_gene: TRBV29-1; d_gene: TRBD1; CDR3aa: CSVADPGQSSCEQYF; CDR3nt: TGCAGCGTTGCTGATCCGGGACAGAGCTCCTGCGAGCAGTACTTC
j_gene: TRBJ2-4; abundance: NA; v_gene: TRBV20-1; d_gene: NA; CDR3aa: CSARQNLENIQYF; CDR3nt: TGCAGTGCTAGACAGAACCTCGAAAACATTCAGTACTTC
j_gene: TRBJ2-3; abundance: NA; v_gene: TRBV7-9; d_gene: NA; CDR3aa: CASSFSSMDTQYF; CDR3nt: TGTGCCAGCAGCTTTTCCTCAATGGATACGCAGTATTTT
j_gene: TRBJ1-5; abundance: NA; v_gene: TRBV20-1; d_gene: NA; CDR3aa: CSATRGRQPQHF; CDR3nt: TGCAGTGCAACCCGGGGGAGACAGCCCCAGCATTTT
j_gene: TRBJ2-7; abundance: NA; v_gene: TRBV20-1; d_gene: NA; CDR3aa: CSVTAPQISYEQYF; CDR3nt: TGCAGTGTTACCGCCCCACAAATCTCCTACGAGCAGTACTTC
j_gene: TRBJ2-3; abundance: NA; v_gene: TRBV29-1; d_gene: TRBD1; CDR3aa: CSVYRDRGSTDTQYF; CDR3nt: TGCAGCGTCTACCGGGACAGGGGAAGCACAGATACGCAGTATTTT
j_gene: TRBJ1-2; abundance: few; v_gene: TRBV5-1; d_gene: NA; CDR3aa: CASSLRADYGYTF; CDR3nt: TGCGCCAGCAGCTTGAGGGCGGACTATGGCTACACCTTC
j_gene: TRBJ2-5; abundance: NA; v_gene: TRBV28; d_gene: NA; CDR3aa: CASSPRDWGNKETQYF; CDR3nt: TGTGCCAGCAGTCCTAGGGACTGGGGTAATAAAGAGACCCAGTACTTC
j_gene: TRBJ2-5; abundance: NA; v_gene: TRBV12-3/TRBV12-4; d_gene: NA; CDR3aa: CASKESRETQYF; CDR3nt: TGTGCCAGCAAGGAGTCTCGAGAGACCCAGTACTTC
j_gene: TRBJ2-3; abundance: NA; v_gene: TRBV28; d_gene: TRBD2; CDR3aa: CASSSPGGRAADTQYF; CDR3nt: TGTGCCAGCAGCTCGCCTGGCGGGAGGGCGGCAGATACGCAGTATTTT
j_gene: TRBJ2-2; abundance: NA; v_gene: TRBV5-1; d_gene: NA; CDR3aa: CASSLGVSENTGELFF; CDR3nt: TGCGCCAGCAGCTTGGGGGTTAGCGAGAACACCGGGGAGCTGTTTTTT
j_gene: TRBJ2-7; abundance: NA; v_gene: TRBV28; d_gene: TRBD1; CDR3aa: CASSPSGTGNYEQYF; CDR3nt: TGTGCCAGCAGTCCATCCGGGACAGGGAACTACGAGCAGTACTTC
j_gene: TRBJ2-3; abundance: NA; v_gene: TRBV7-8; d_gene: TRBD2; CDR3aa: CASSLYRRSGRTDTQYF; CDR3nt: TGTGCCAGCAGCTTATATAGGAGGAGCGGGAGAACAGATACGCAGTATTTT
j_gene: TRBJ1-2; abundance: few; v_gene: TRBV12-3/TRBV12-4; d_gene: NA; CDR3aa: CASSPTGGYTF; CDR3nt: TGTGCCAGCAGTCCGACTGGGGGCTACACCTTC
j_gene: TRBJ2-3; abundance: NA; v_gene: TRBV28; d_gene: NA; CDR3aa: CASSLLGVTGTDTQYF; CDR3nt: TGTGCCAGCAGTTTACTGGGCGTGACGGGCACAGATACGCAGTATTTT
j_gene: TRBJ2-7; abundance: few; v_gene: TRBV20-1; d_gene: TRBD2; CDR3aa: CSAPRGRASYEQYF; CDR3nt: TGCAGTGCCCCTCGCGGGAGGGCCTCCTACGAGCAGTACTTC
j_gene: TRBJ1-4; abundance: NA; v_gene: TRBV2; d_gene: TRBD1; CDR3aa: CASRRDRGEKLFF; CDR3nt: TGTGCCAGCCGAAGGGACAGGGGAGAAAAACTGTTTTTT
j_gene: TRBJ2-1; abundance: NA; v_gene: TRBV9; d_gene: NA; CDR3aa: CASSSPAEQFF; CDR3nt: TGTGCCAGCAGCTCCCCAGCAGAGCAGTTCTTC
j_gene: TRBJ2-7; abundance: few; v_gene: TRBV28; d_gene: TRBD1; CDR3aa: CASSLWEGGASSYEQYF; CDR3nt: TGTGCCAGCAGTTTATGGGAAGGGGGCGCAAGCTCCTACGAGCAGTACTTC
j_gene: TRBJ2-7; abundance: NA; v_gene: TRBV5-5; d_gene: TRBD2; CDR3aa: CTSSYTSGEYEQYF; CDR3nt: TGTACCAGCAGCTATACTAGCGGGGAATACGAGCAGTACTTC
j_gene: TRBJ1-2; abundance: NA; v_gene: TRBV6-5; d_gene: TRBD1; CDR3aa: CASSGQGEDGYTF; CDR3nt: TGTGCCAGCAGTGGACAGGGTGAGGACGGCTACACCTTC
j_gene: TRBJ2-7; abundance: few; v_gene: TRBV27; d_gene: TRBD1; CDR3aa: CASARTGGTNEQYF; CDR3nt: TGTGCCAGCGCAAGGACAGGGGGGACCAACGAGCAGTACTTC
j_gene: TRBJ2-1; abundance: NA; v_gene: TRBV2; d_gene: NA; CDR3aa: CASSGRDSFSYNEQFF; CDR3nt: TGTGCCAGCAGTGGACGTGACAGCTTCTCCTACAATGAGCAGTTCTTC
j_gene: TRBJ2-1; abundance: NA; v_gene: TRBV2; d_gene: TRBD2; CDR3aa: CASSVAGPGNEQFF; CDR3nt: TGTGCCAGCAGTGTAGCGGGGCCTGGGAATGAGCAGTTCTTC
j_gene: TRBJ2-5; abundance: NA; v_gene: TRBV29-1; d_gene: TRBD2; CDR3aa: CSVETIAGGPSETQYF; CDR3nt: TGCAGCGTTGAGACGATAGCGGGAGGGCCCTCAGAGACCCAGTACTTC